This T cell receptor beta chain was profiled in a study of blood T cell repertoires in COVID-19. Whole-study context: COVID-19 samples collected from the United States, Italy and Spain covered acute and convalescent phases. From T cells, B-cell-depleted T cells, or PBMCs came the material, which was cDNA or gDNA.

In the original processing: Reference gene primer amplification gave estimated nucleated cell counts. TCRdb's copy holds only in-frame clones and misses some; the assay was immunoSEQ multiplex PCR. V and J calls and clone size are as listed in that table; D and trimming were resolved from the DNA. The sample lists about 40,000 clones, around 86% seen once, with 19% in the top ten. Sequences were obtained from peripheral blood. This receptor was taken from a man over 45 in a cohort sampled during active COVID-19.

The CDR3 DNA sequence: TGTGCCAGCAGCTCGGAGGGGACCGGGGAGCTGTTTTTT. Encoded protein: CASSSEGTGELFF. This chain links TRBV7-3 with TRBJ2-2; tentatively, D is TRBD2 (6 bases). The CDR3 consists of 13 residues. Germline V CDR1 and CDR2: SGHTA, FQGTGA. V shed 4 bases and J shed 5 bases, with 8 bases lying between them.